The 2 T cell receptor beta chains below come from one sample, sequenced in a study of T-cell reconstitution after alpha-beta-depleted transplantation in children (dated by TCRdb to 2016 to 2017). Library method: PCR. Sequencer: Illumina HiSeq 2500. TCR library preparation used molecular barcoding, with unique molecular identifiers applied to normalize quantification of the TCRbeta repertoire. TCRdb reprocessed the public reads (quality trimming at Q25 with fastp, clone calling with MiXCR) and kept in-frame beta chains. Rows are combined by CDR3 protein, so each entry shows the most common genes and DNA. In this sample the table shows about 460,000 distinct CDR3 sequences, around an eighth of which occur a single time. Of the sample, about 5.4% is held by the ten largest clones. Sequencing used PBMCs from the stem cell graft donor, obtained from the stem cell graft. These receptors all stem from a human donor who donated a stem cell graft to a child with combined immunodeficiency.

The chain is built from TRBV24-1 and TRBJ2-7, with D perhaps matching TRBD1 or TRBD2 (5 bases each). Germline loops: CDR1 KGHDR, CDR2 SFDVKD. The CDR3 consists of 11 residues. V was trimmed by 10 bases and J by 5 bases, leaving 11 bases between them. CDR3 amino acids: CATGEKHEQYF. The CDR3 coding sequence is TGTGCCACGGGGGAGAAACACGAGCAGTACTTC.

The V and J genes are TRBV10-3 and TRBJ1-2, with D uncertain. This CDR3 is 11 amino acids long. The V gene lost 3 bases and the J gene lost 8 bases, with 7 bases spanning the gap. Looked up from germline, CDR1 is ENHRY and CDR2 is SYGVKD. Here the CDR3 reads CAISDLNGYTF. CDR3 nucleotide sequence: TGTGCCATCAGTGATTTAAACGGCTACACCTTC.